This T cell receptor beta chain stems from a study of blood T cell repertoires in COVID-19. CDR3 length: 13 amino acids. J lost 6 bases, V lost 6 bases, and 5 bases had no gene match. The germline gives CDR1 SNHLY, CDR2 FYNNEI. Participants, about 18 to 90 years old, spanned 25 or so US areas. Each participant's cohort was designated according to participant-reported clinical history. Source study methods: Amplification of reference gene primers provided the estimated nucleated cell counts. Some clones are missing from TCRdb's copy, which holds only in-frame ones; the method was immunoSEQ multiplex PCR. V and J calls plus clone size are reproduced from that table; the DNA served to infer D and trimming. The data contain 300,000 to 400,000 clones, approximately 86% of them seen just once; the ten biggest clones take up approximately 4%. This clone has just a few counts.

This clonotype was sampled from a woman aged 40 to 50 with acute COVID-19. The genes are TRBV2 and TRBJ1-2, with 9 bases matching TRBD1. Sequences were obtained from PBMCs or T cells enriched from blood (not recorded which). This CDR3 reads CASSSGQGNGYTF. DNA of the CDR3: TGTGCCAGCAGCAGCGGACAGGGGAATGGCTACACCTTC.